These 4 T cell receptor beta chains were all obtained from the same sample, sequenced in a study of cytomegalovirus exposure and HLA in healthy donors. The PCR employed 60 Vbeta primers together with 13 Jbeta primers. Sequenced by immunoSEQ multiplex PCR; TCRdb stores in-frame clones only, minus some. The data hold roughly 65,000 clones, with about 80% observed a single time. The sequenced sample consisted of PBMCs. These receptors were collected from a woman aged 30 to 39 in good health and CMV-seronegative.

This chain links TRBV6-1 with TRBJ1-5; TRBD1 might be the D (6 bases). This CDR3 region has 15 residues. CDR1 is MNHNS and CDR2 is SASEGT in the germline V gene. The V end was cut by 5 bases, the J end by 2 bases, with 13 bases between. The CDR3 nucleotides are TGTGCCAGCAGTTTAGGGGGATCTGGCAATCAGCCCCAGCATTTT. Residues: CASSLGGSGNQPQHF.

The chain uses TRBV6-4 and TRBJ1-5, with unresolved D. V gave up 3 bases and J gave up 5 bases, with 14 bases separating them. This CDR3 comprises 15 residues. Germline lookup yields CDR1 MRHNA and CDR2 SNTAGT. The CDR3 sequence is CASSETGLSDQPQHF. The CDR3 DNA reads TGTGCCAGCAGTGAAACGGGTTTGAGCGATCAGCCCCAGCATTTT.

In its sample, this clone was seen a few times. The CDR3: CARLQNGTGKDQPQHF. The CDR3 DNA sequence: TGTGCCAGGCTGCAAAATGGGACAGGGAAAGATCAGCCCCAGCATTTT. The chain recombines TRBV6-9 with TRBJ1-5; TRBD1 matches at 9 bases. The CDR3 sequence is 16 residues long. Germline CDR1 MNHGY, CDR2 SVAAGI. J gave up 5 bases and V 9 bases, and 14 bases lay outside the gene matches.

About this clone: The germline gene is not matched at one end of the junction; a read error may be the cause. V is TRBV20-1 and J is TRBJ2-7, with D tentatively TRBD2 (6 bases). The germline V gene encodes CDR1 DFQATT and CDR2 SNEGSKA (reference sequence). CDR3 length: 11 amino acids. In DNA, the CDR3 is TGCAGTGCTAGAGATGGGGGGAGAATACACTTC. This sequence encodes CSARDGGRIHF.